The entry below gives a single T cell receptor beta chain sequence along with its context. In the same sample, other DNA sequences code for this CDR3. These data come from a study of blood T cell repertoires in COVID-19. The CDR3 loop spans 14 amino acids. Germline V gives CDR1 GTSNPN, CDR2 SVGIG (reference sequence). The ends were cut back, 1 base at V and 1 base at J, with 8 bases in the middle. Sequencing was performed with immunoSEQ multiplex PCR; in TCRdb, only in-frame clones are kept and a portion is missing. The data show roughly 400,000 clones, just over 90% seen once. The V call is TRBV30, the J call TRBJ1-5; D call uncertain. The TCR sequence derives from a woman aged 40-49 years who had been exposed to COVID-19. The sequenced sample consisted of PBMCs or T cells enriched from blood (not recorded which). DNA for the CDR3: TGTGCCTGGAGTGGAGGCGGGAGCAATCAGCCCCAGCATTTT. It translates to CAWSGGGSNQPQHF.